These 12 T cell receptor beta chains share one sample of origin, sequenced in a study of beta chain features in type 1 diabetes (dated 2018 in TCRdb). Antigens of these TCRs are unknown. Library prep was done by the immunoSEQ multiplex PCR assay. The entire isolated RNA was reverse transcribed using the High Capacity cDNA Reverse Transcription Kit, and thus expressed TCRB transcripts were sequenced. TCRdb re-hosts the immuneACCESS table, in-frame sequences only. Its copies lack some clones; in the studies checked, an unresolved V gene accounts for under half of them, and the cause for the rest is not known. The sample yields over 55,000 clones; about 50% were counted once. Roughly 2.6% of the sample belongs to the ten largest clones. General study outcomes and caveats: Type 1 diabetes patients showed a moderate but significant shortening of TCRB CDR3 length in all four CD4+ subsets.

The specimen was Tregs from blood. The cell subset or site label, as the study defines it: regulatory CD4+ T cells. The receptors shown here come from a woman between 40 and 50 years old with type 1 diabetes.

This clone has just a few counts. The chain joins TRBV11-2 to TRBJ2-3; a weak D match, TRBD2 (6 bases). Germline V CDR1 and CDR2: SGHAT, FQNNGV. This CDR3 is built from 15 residues. V was cut by 1 base and J by 1 base, with 9 bases left in between. This chain's CDR3 is CASSLASEGTDTQYF. In DNA, the CDR3 is TGTGCCAGCAGCTTAGCTAGCGAAGGCACAGATACGCAGTATTTT.

The V and J genes are TRBV12-5 and TRBJ2-1; 8 positions agree with TRBD2. Germline assignment: CDR1 LGHNT and CDR2 FRNRAP. With 7 bases clipped from V and 9 bases from J, the junction kept 11 bases outside the gene matches. CDR3 length: 14 amino acids. The CDR3 nucleotides are TGTGCTAGTGCCCCCCGGGGGGGGCTAGTTGAGCAGTTCTTC. It translates to CASAPRGGLVEQFF.

This clone was seen a single time. The chain has TRBV6-1 and TRBJ1-2, with D hard to call. The CDR3 loop spans 14 amino acids. Germline V gives CDR1 MNHNS, CDR2 SASEGT. CDR3 amino acids: CASRKTGDRYGYTF. In DNA form, the CDR3 reads TGTGCGTCCCGAAAAACGGGTGACCGCTATGGCTACACCTTC.

This clone ranks as medium-sized. The CDR3 nucleotides are TGTGCCATCAGTGAGTCCAGGGGTAGCAACACTGAAGCTTTCTTT. It yields the protein CAISESRGSNTEAFF. V usage is TRBV10-3 and J usage is TRBJ1-1, with a possible D match to TRBD1 (6 bases). Trimming stripped 0 bases from V and 2 bases from J, with 10 bases between. This CDR3 region has 15 residues. Germline CDR1 ENHRY, CDR2 SYGVKD.

This clone was seen repeatedly, ten times or more. The sample has other DNA sequences that encode this CDR3 too. The rearrangement uses TRBV7-9 and TRBJ1-5; D gene unclear. The CDR3 sequence is 12 residues long. The V and J ends lost 3 bases and 4 bases respectively, with 4 bases between them. The V gene's germline CDR1 is SEHNR and CDR2 FQNEAQ (reference sequence). The DNA of the CDR3 is TGTGCCAGCAGCTTCGGTAATCAGCCCCAGCATTTT. This sequence encodes CASSFGNQPQHF.

The chain joins TRBV19 to TRBJ2-2; D perhaps matches TRBD1 (6 bases). The CDR3 extends over 16 amino acids. Per germline, CDR1 LNHDA and CDR2 SQIVND (reference sequence). V was cut by 6 bases and J by 0 bases, with 14 bases left in between. The CDR3 nucleotides read TGTGCCAGTAGCCCAACTAACAGGGCGAACACCGGGGAGCTGTTTTTT. Translation gives CASSPTNRANTGELFF.

The V and J genes are TRBV6-4 and TRBJ1-6; D not resolved. Germline-derived CDR1 and CDR2 are MRHNA and SNTAGT. Trimming took 4 bases from V and 7 from J, leaving 14 bases between them. The CDR3 totals 15 residues. The CDR3: CASSAVGGGNSPLHF. The CDR3 DNA reads as TGTGCCAGCAGTGCCGTGGGAGGTGGGAATTCACCCCTCCACTTT.

This clone is categorized as medium-sized (0.01 to 0.1%). The V and J genes are TRBV28 and TRBJ1-5; D perhaps matches TRBD1 (6 bases). Germline lookup yields CDR1 MDHEN and CDR2 SYDVKM. The CDR3 runs 16 residues. The V and J ends lost 2 bases and 0 bases respectively, with 11 bases between them. The CDR3 region is CASSLRTAYSNQPQHF. In DNA form, the CDR3 reads TGTGCCAGCAGTTTAAGGACAGCCTATAGCAATCAGCCCCAGCATTTT.

This clone has more than one count but fewer than ten. The chain recombines TRBV29-1 with TRBJ2-7; possibly TRBD2 for D (5 bases). Trimming left V 6 bases short and J 3 bases short, with 12 bases between. Per the germline V gene, CDR1 is SQVTM and CDR2 is ANQGSEA. CDR3 length: 12 amino acids. The CDR3 protein is CSVSRTGYEQYF. The CDR3 DNA reads TGCAGCGTCTCCAGGACTGGCTACGAGCAGTACTTC.

V is TRBV7-2 and J is TRBJ1-6; TRBD1 is a possible D gene (6 bases). The CDR3 sequence is 15 residues long. V was pared by 5 bases and J by 6 bases, with 14 bases between. Per the germline V gene, CDR1 is SGHTA and CDR2 is FQGNSA. DNA for the CDR3: TGTGCCAGCAGCACACGGACAGAACTTAATTCACCCCTCCACTTT. Residues: CASSTRTELNSPLHF.

A few counts support this clone. The chain has TRBV7-8 and TRBJ2-1; 7 nucleotides align to TRBD2. J was trimmed by 4 bases and V by 2 bases; bases with no gene match: 8. Germline V CDR1 and CDR2: SGHVS, FQNEAQ. The CDR3 is 16 residues long. In DNA, the CDR3 is TGTGCCAGCAGCTTAAGACGGGAGGCGCAATACAATGAGCAGTTCTTC. This codes for CASSLRREAQYNEQFF.

The genes are TRBV10-3 and TRBJ2-5; no firm D call. Per germline, CDR1 ENHRY and CDR2 SYGVKD. V was trimmed by 8 bases and J by 4 bases, leaving 11 bases between them. The CDR3 totals 12 residues. The CDR3 DNA reads as TGTGCCATCGCAGACTTGGCAGAGACCCAGTACTTC. This codes for CAIADLAETQYF.